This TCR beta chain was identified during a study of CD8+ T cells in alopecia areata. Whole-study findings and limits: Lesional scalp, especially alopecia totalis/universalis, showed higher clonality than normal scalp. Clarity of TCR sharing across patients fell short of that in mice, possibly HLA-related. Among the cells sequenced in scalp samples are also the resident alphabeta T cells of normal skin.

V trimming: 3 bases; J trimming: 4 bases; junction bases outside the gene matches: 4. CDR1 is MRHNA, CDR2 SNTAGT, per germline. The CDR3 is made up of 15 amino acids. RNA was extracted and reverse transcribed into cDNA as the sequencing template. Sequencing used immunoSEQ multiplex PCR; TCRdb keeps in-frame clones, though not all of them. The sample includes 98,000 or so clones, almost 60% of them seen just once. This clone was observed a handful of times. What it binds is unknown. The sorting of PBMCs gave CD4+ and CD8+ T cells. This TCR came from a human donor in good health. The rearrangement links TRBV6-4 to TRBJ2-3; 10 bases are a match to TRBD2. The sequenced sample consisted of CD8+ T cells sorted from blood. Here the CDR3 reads CASSEILAGSDTQYF. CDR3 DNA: TGTGCCAGCAGTGAAATACTAGCGGGGTCAGATACGCAGTATTTT.